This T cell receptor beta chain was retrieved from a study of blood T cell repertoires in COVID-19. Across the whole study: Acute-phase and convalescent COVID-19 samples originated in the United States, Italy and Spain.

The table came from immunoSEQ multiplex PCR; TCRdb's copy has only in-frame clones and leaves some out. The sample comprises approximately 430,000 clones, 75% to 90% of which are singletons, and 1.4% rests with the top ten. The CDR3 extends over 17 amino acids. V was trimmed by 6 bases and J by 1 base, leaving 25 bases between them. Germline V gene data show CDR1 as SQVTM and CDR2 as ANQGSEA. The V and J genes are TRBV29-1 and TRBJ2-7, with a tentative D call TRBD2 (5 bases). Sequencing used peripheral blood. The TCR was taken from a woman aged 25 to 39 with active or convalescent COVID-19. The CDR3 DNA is TGCAGCGTGGGGAGATATCGGACGGGCCTACTTTCCTACGAGCAGTACTTC. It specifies CSVGRYRTGLLSYEQYF.